A single T cell receptor beta chain is shown here with its context. This specimen belongs to a study of blood T cell repertoires in COVID-19. Study-wide context: PBMCs, B-cell-depleted T cells, or T cells were the source of the cDNA or gDNA that made up the material.

Participants spanned ages about 18 to 100 years and resided in roughly 22 US areas. Two negative PCRs, clearance, or symptom resolution were required of recovered Cohort 3 donors. Trimming took off 0 bases at V and 4 bases at J, with 19 bases between the two ends. Per germline, CDR1 SGHDT and CDR2 YYEEEE. The CDR3 spans 17 residues. TCRdb's copy holds only in-frame clones and misses some; the assay was immunoSEQ multiplex PCR. The sample gives 250,000 or so clones, 65% to 90% of which show up once; approximately 1.6% is in the top ten. V is TRBV5-6 and J is TRBJ2-5; D perhaps matches TRBD2 (5 bases). Sequences were obtained from PBMCs or T cells enriched from blood (not recorded which). This TCR was recovered from a man between 35 and 55 years old who had recovered from COVID-19. The CDR3 nucleotides are TGTGCCAGCAGCTTGGAATGCATTAGAGGGTTTCGAGAGACCCAGTACTTC. This codes for CASSLECIRGFRETQYF.